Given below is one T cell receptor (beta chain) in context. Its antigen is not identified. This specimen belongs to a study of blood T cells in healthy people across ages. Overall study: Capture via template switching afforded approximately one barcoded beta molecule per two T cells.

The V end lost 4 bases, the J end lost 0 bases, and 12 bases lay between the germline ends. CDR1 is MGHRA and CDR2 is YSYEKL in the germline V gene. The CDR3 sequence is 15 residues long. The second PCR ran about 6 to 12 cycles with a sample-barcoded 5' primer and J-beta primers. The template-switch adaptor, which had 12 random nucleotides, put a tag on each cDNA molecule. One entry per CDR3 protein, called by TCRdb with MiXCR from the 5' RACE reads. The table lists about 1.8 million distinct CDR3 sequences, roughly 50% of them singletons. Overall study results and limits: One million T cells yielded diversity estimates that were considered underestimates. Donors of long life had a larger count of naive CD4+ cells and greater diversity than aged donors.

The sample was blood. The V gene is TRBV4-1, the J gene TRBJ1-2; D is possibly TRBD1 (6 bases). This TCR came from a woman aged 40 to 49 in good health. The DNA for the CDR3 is TGCGCCAGCAGCCTGGGACACCCAGCTAACTATGGCTACACCTTC. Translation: CASSLGHPANYGYTF.